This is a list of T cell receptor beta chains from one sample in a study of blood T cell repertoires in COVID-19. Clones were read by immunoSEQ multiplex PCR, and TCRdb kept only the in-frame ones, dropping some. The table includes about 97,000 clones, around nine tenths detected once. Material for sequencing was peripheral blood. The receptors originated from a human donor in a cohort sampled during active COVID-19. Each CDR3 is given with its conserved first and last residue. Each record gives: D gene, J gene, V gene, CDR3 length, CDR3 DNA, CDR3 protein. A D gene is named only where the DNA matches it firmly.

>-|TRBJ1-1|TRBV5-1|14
TGCGCCAGCAGCTTGGGGAAATCGGACAGTGAAGCTTTCTTT
CASSLGKSDSEAFF
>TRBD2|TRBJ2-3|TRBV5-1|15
TGCGCCAGCAGCGGAGGACTAGCGGGCACAGATACGCAGTATTTT
CASSGGLAGTDTQYF
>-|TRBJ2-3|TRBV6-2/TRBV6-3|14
TGTGCCAGCAGTTACGGGAGCGGGACAGATACGCAGTATTTT
CASSYGSGTDTQYF
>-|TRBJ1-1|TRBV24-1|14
TGTGCCACCAGTCTGGGGCCCATGAACACTGAAGCTTTCTTT
CATSLGPMNTEAFF
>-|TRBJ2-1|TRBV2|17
TGTGCCAGCAGTGGGTCGAGTCCCCTAAGCTCCTACAATGAGCAGTTCTTC
CASSGSSPLSSYNEQFF
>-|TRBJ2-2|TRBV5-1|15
TGCGCCAGCAGCTTGGACGGGGGTTACACCGGGGAGCTGTTTTTT
CASSLDGGYTGELFF
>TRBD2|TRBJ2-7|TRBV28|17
TGTGCCAGCAGTCAGAGGATGGGGGCGGGAGGTTCCTACGAGCAGTACTTC
CASSQRMGAGGSYEQYF
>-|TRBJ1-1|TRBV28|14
TGTGCCAGCAGTTTGTCGAGTCACGACACTGAAGCTTTCTTT
CASSLSSHDTEAFF
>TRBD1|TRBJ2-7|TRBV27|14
TGTGCCAGCAGTGAGGGGGACAGGGTCTACGAGCAGTACTTC
CASSEGDRVYEQYF
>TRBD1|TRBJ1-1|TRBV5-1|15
TGCGCCAGCAGCTCCCACCCGACAGGGGAAACTGAAGCTTTCTTT
CASSSHPTGETEAFF